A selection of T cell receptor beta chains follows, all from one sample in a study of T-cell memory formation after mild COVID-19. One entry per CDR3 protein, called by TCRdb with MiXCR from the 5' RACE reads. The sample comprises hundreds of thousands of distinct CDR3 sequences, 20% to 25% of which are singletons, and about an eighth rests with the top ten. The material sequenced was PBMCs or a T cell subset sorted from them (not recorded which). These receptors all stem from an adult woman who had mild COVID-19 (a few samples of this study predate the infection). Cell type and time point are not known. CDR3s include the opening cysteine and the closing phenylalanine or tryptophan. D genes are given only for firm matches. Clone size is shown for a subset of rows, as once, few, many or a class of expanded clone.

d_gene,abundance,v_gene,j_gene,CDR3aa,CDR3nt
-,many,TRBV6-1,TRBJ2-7,CASSDLNEQYF,TGTGCCAGCAGTGACCTCAACGAGCAGTACTTC
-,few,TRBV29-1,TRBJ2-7,CSVEGQGYEQYF,TGCAGCGTTGAAGGCCAGGGGTACGAGCAGTACTTC
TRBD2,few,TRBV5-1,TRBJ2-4,CASSLGLAGGPVNIQYF,TGCGCCAGCAGCTTGGGACTAGCGGGAGGGCCGGTAAACATTCAGTACTTC
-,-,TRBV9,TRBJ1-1,CASSVAGGGTEAFF,TGTGCCAGCAGCGTAGCTGGGGGGGGCACTGAAGCTTTCTTT
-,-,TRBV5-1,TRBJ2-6,CASSLGVISGANVLTF,TGCGCCAGCAGCTTGGGGGTAATATCTGGGGCCAACGTCCTGACTTTC
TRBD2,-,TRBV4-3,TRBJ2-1,CASSQDSGGLYNEQFF,TGCGCCAGCAGCCAAGACTCGGGAGGCCTCTACAATGAGCAGTTCTTC
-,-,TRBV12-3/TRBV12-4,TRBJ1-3,CASSPYRGEGVVGSGNTIYF,TGTGCCAGCAGTCCTTATCGTGGGGAGGGAGTAGTTGGCTCTGGAAACACCATATATTTT
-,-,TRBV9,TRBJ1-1,CASSVLGEGDTEAFF,TGTGCCAGCAGCGTACTTGGGGAGGGGGACACTGAAGCTTTCTTT
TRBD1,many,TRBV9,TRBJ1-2,CASSVMDRGPYGYTF,TGTGCCAGCAGCGTCATGGACAGGGGCCCCTATGGCTACACCTTC
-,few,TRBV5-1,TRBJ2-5,CASSRVWDTSREETQYF,TGCGCCAGCAGCCGTGTATGGGACACCTCTAGGGAAGAGACCCAGTACTTC
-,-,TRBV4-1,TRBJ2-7,CASSQARTDSYEQYF,TGCGCCAGCAGCCAAGCCCGCACTGACTCCTACGAGCAGTACTTC
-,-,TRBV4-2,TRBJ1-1,CASSHQPWDTTTEAFF,TGTGCCAGCAGCCATCAACCTTGGGACACTACCACTGAAGCTTTCTTT
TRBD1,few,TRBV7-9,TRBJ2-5,CASSRPDRAQETQYF,TGTGCCAGCAGCCGCCCGGACAGGGCCCAAGAGACCCAGTACTTC
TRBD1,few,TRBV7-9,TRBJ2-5,CASSPRTGLETQYF,TGTGCCAGCAGCCCACGGACAGGGTTGGAGACCCAGTACTTC
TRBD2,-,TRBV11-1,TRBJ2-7,CASSPWTSGAVPYEQYF,TGTGCCAGCAGCCCCTGGACTAGCGGGGCCGTACCCTACGAGCAGTACTTC
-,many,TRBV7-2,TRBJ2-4,CASSLDLGGAKNIQYF,TGTGCCAGCAGCTTAGATTTAGGAGGGGCCAAAAACATTCAGTACTTC
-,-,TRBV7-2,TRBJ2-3,CASSSGTLFDTQYF,TGTGCCAGCAGCTCGGGGACTTTATTCGATACGCAGTATTTT
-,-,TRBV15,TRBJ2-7,CATSERPVLDEQYF,TGTGCCACCAGCGAAAGGCCGGTCTTGGACGAGCAGTACTTC
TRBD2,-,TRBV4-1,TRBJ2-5,CASSRLLAGGRETQYF,TGCGCCAGCAGCCGGTTACTAGCGGGGGGAAGAGAGACCCAGTACTTC
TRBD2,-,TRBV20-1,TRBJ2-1,CSAPGGRSYNEQFF,TGCAGTGCTCCGGGGGGGCGATCCTACAATGAGCAGTTCTTC
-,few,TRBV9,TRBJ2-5,CASSVEDSQETQYF,TGTGCCAGCAGCGTAGAAGACAGCCAAGAGACCCAGTACTTC
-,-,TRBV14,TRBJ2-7,CASRLGSSYEQYF,TGTGCCAGCAGGCTGGGGAGCTCCTACGAGCAGTACTTC
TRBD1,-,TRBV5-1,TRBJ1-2,CASSSGQTSNYGYTF,TGCGCCAGCAGCTCGGGACAGACCTCTAACTATGGCTACACCTTC
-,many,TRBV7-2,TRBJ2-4,CASSPPFIAKNIQYF,TGTGCCAGCAGCCCCCCTTTCATAGCCAAAAACATTCAGTACTTC
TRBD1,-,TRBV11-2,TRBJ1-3,CASSLQTGVGNTIYF,TGTGCCAGCAGCCTTCAAACAGGGGTTGGAAACACCATATATTTT
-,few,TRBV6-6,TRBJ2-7,CASSQTLGPYEQYF,TGTGCCAGCAGCCAGACCCTCGGGCCCTACGAGCAGTACTTC
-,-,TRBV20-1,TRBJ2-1,CSAMNSQTVGNEQFF,TGCAGTGCTATGAATTCCCAGACGGTCGGGAATGAGCAGTTCTTC
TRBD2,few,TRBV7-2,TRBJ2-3,CASSLDYLAGQTDTQYF,TGTGCCAGCAGCTTAGACTATCTAGCGGGACAAACAGATACGCAGTATTTT
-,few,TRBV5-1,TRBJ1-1,CASQRGETNTEAFF,TGCGCCAGTCAAAGGGGGGAGACGAACACTGAAGCTTTCTTT
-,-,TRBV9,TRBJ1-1,CASSPLWNRANTEAFF,TGTGCCAGCAGCCCCCTCTGGAACAGGGCGAACACTGAAGCTTTCTTT
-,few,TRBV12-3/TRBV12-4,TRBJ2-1,CASSSSPGTPGKEQFF,TGTGCCAGCAGTTCCTCGCCCGGGACACCGGGTAAGGAGCAGTTCTTC
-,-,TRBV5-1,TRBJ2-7,CASSTTGGYEQYF,TGCGCCAGCAGCACAACAGGCGGCTACGAGCAGTACTTC
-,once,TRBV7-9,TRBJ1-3,CASSFLGRDVGSGNTIYF,TGTGCCAGCAGCTTCCTGGGGAGGGACGTTGGCTCTGGAAACACCATATATTTT
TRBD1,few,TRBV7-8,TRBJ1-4,CASTNRGPGEKLFF,TGTGCCAGCACCAACAGGGGGCCGGGGGAAAAACTGTTTTTT
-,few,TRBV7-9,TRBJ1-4,CASSLGGTPNEKLFF,TGTGCCAGCAGCCTGGGCGGGACTCCAAACGAAAAACTGTTTTTT
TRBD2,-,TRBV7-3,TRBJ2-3,CASSPAGTSGTDTQYF,TGTGCCAGCAGCCCGGCGGGGACTAGCGGCACAGATACGCAGTATTTT
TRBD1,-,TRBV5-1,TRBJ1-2,CASSSQGGGYTF,TGCGCCAGCAGCTCCCAGGGGGGCGGCTACACCTTC
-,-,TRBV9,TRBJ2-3,CASSVDGNEGDTQYF,TGTGCCAGCAGCGTAGACGGGAACGAGGGAGATACGCAGTATTTT
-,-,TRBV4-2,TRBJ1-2,CASSQDLFTGLQSSYGYTF,TGTGCCAGCAGCCAAGACCTCTTTACCGGGTTACAATCTTCCTATGGCTACACCTTC
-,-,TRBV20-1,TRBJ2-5,CSARDQGGETQYF,TGCAGTGCTAGAGATCAGGGCGGGGAGACCCAGTACTTC
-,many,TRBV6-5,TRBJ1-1,CASSYSNTEAFF,TGTGCCAGCAGTTACTCGAATACTGAAGCTTTCTTT
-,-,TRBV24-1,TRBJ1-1,CATSDPHGRGDTEAFF,TGTGCCACCAGTGATCCCCACGGGAGGGGGGACACTGAAGCTTTCTTT
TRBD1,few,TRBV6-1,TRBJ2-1,CASSEYVDRSYNEQFF,TGTGCCAGCAGTGAATACGTGGACAGGAGTTACAATGAGCAGTTCTTC
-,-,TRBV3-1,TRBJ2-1,CASSQRGTGANEQFF,TGTGCCAGCAGCCAACGCGGGACTGGGGCTAATGAGCAGTTCTTC
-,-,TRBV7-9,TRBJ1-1,CASSLGTARGRPNTEAFF,TGTGCCAGCAGCTTAGGGACCGCCAGGGGCCGACCGAACACTGAAGCTTTCTTT
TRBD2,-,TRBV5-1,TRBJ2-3,CASSLVLAGGQDTQYF,TGCGCCAGCAGCTTGGTCCTAGCGGGGGGGCAAGATACGCAGTATTTT
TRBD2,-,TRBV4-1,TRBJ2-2,CASSQDPGLASGELFF,TGCGCCAGCAGCCAGGACCCGGGACTAGCGTCCGGGGAGCTGTTTTTT
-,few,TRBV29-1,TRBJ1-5,CSVAGQPNQPQHF,TGCAGCGTTGCTGGACAGCCCAATCAGCCCCAGCATTTT
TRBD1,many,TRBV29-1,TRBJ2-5,CSAARDRGDQETQYF,TGCAGCGCCGCGAGGGACAGGGGGGACCAAGAGACCCAGTACTTC
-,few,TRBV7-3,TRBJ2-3,CASSPPGASTDTQYF,TGTGCCAGCAGCCCGCCCGGGGCTAGCACAGATACGCAGTATTTT
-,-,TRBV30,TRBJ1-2,CAWSVGTGLYGYTF,TGTGCCTGGAGTGTAGGGACGGGGCTCTATGGCTACACCTTC
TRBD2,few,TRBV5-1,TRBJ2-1,CASSLDPGLADFRSSYNEQFF,TGCGCCAGCAGCTTGGACCCGGGACTAGCGGATTTCAGGAGCTCCTACAATGAGCAGTTCTTC
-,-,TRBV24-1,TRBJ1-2,CATSDPGRGYTF,TGTGCCACCAGTGACCCCGGGAGGGGCTACACCTTC
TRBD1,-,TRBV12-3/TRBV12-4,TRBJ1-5,CASSFVQGVTQPQHF,TGTGCCAGCAGTTTTGTTCAGGGGGTGACTCAGCCCCAGCATTTT
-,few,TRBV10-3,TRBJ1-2,CAISDRQDSYGYTF,TGTGCCATCAGTGACAGACAGGATTCCTATGGCTACACCTTC
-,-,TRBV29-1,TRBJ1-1,CSVEGATEAFF,TGCAGCGTTGAGGGGGCCACTGAAGCTTTCTTT
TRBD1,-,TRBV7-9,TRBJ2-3,CASSLGQTTTDTQYF,TGTGCCAGCAGCTTGGGACAGACCACTACAGATACGCAGTATTTT
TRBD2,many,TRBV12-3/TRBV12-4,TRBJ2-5,CASSPRAGVGETQYF,TGTGCCAGCAGTCCCCGAGCGGGAGTGGGGGAGACCCAGTACTTC
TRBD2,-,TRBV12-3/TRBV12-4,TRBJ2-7,CASSKSGRGSYEQYF,TGTGCCAGCAGCAAAAGCGGGAGAGGCTCCTACGAGCAGTACTTC